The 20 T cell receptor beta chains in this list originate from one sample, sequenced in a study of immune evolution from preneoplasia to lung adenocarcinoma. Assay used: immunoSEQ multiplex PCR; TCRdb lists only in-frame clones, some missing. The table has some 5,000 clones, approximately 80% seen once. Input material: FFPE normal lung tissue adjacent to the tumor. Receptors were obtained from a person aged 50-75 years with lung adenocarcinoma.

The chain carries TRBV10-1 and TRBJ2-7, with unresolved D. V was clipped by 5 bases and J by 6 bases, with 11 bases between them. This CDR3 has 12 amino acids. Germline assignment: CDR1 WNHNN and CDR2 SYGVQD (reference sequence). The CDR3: CASSMWSGEQYF. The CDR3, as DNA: TGCGCCAGCAGTATGTGGTCGGGCGAGCAGTACTTC.

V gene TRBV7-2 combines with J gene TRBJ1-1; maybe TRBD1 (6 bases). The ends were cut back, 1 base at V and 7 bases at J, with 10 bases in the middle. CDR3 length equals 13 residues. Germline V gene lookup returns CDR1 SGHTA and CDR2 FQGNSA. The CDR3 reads CASSLGLQGEAFF. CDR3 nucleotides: TGTGCCAGCAGCTTAGGATTACAGGGTGAAGCTTTCTTT.

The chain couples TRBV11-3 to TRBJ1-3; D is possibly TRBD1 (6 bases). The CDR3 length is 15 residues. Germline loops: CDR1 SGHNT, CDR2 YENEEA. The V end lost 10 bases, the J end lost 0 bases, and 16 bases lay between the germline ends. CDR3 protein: CATPKGEYSGNTIYF. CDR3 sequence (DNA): TGTGCCACACCCAAGGGGGAATACTCTGGAAACACCATATATTTT.

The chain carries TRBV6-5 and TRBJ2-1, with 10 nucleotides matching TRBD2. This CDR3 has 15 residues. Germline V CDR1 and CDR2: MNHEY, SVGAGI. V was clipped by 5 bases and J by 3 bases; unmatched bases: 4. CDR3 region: CASSNIAGGYNEQFF. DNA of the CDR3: TGTGCCAGCAGTAATATAGCGGGAGGCTACAATGAGCAGTTCTTC.

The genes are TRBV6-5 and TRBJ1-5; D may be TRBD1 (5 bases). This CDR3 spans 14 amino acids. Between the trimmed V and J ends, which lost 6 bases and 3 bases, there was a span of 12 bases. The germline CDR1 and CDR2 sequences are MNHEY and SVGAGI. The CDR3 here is CASRMTVDNQPQHF. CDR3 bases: TGTGCCAGCAGAATGACAGTCGACAATCAGCCCCAGCATTTT.

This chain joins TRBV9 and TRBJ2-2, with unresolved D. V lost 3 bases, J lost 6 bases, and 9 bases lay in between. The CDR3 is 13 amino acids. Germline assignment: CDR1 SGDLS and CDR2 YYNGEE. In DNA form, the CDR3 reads TGTGCCAGCAGCGGGAGTTTCGCCGGGGAGCTGTTTTTT. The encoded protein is CASSGSFAGELFF.

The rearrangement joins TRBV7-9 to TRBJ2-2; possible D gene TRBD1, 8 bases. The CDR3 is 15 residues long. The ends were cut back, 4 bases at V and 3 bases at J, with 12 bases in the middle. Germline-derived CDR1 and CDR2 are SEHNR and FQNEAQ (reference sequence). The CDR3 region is CASSSTGGDTGELFF. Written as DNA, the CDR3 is TGTGCCAGCAGCTCCACAGGGGGGGACACCGGGGAGCTGTTTTTT.

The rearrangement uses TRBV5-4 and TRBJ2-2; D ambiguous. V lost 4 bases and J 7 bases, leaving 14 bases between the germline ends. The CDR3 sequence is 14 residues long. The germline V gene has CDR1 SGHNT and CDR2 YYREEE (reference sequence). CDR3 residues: CASSPRQTGGELFF. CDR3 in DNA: TGTGCCAGCAGCCCCCGGCAAACGGGCGGGGAGCTGTTTTTT.

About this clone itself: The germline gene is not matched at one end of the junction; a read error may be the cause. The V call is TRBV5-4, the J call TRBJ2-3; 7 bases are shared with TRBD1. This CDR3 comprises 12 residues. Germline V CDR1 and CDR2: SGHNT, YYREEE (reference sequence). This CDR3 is CASSGDREFFVF. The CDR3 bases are TGTGCCAGCAGCGGAGACAGGGAGTTCTTCGTTTTT.

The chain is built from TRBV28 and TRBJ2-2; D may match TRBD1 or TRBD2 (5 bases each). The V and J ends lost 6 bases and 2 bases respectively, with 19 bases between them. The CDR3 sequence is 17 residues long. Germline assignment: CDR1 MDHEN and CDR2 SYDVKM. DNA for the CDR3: TGTGCCAGCAGCTCCGCCTCCCTCGGGGCTAACACCGGGGAGCTGTTTTTT. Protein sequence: CASSSASLGANTGELFF.

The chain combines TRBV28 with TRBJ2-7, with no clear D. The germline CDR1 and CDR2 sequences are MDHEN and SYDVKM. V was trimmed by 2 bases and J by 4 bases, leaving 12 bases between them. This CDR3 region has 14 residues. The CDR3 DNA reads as TGTGCCAGCAGTTTAGCTGGCCCCCGGTACGAGCAGTACTTC. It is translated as CASSLAGPRYEQYF.

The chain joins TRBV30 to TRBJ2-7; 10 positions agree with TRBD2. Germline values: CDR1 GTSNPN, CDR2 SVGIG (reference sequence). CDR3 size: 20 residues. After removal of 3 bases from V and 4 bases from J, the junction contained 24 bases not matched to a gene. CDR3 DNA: TGTGCCTGGAGCATCGGACTAGCGGACTATAGACCTCGATTGAAATACGAGCAGTACTTC. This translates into CAWSIGLADYRPRLKYEQYF. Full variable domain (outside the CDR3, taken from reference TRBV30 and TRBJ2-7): SQTIHQWPATLVQPVGSPLSLECTVEGTSNPNLYWYRQAAGRGLQLLFYSVGIGQISSEVPQNLSASRPQDRQFILSSKKLLLSDSGFYLCAWSIGLADYRPRLKYEQYFGPGTRLTVT.

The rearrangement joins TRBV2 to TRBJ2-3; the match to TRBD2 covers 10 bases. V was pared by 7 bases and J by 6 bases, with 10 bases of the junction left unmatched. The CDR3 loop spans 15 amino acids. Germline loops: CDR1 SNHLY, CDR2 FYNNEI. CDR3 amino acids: CASKRRAGGEDTQYF. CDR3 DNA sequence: TGTGCCAGCAAACGGAGAGCGGGAGGGGAGGATACGCAGTATTTT.

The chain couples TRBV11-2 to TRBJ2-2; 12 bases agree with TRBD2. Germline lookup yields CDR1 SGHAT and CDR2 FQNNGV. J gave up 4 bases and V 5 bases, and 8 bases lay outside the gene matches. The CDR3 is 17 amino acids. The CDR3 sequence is CASSPLAGGPSTGELFF. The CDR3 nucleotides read TGTGCCAGCAGCCCACTAGCGGGAGGCCCAAGCACCGGGGAGCTGTTTTTT.

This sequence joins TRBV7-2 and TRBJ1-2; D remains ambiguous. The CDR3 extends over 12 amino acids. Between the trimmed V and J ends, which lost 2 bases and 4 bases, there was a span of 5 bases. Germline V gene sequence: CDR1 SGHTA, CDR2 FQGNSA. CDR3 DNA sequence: TGTGCCAGCAGCTTACAACGCTATGGCTACACCTTC. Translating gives CASSLQRYGYTF.

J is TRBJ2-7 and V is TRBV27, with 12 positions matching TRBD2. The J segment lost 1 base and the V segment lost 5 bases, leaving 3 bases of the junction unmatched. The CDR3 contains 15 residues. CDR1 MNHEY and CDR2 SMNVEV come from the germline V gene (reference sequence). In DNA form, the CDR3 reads TGTGCCAGCAGTCCCGGGACTAGCGGGTCCTACGAGCAGTACTTC. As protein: CASSPGTSGSYEQYF.

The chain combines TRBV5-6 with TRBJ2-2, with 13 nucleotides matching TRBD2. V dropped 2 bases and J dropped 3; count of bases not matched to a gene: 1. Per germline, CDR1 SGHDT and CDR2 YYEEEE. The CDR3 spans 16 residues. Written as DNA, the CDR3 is TGTGCCAGCAGCTTACTAGCGGGAGGGGACACCGGGGAGCTGTTTTTT. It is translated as CASSLLAGGDTGELFF.

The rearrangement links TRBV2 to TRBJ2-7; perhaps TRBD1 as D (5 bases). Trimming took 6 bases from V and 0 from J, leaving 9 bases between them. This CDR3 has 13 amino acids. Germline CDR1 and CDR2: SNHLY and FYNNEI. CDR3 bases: TGTGCCAGCAGGGGCAGGGACTCCTACGAGCAGTACTTC. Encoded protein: CASRGRDSYEQYF.

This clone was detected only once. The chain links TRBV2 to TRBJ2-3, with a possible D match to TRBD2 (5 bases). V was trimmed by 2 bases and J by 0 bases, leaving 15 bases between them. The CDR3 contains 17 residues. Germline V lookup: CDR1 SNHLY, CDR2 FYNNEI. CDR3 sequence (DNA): TGTGCCAGCAGTGAAACGTGGACTTCCTCTAGCACAGATACGCAGTATTTT. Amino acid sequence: CASSETWTSSSTDTQYF.

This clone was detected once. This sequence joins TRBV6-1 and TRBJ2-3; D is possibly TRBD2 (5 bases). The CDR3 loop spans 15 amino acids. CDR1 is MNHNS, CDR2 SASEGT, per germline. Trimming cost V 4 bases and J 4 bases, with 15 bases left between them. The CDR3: CASSASPSSSDTQYF. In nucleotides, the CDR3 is TGTGCCAGCAGTGCGTCCCCGTCTAGCTCAGATACGCAGTATTTT.